The T cell receptor (beta chain) under discussion was sequenced for a study of T cell responses to AZD1222 COVID-19 vaccine. As for this clone: The antigen remains unidentified.

Regarding the study as a whole: Mapped onto spike, vaccine-associated CD4 TCRs spanned it and were dominant at 160-218 and 743-854.

Whether given at about 4 or about 12 weeks, second doses were pooled. Data came from immunoSEQ multiplex PCR; TCRdb stores just in-frame clones and leaves some out. The data contain about 39,000 clones, about 90% of them seen just once; the ten biggest clones take up about two fifths. The CDR3 has 14 amino acids. The germline V gene has CDR1 MNHNY and CDR2 SVGAGI (reference sequence). Trimming took 2 bases from V and 4 from J, leaving 10 bases between them. The sequencing here drew on peripheral blood, taken 28 days after the second AZD1222 dose. The sequence was obtained from an adult who received the AZD1222 COVID-19 vaccine. The chain couples TRBV6-6 to TRBJ2-3, with unresolved D. The CDR3 loop reads CASSYPSLADTQYF. CDR3 DNA sequence: TGTGCCAGCAGTTACCCTTCACTGGCAGATACGCAGTATTTT.